The 7 T cell receptor beta chains below were found in one sample sequenced in a study of neurological immune-mediated disorders. From the 5' RACE reads, TCRdb called clonotypes with MiXCR, one entry per CDR3 protein. The sample carries nearly 60,000 distinct CDR3 sequences, about 3.2% recorded once. Sequencing was performed on PBMCs. The receptors were gathered from a woman in her sixties with multiple sclerosis.

Worth noting for this clonotype: The junction shows a germline mismatch at one end, possibly a read error. The J gene is TRBJ2-5, the V gene TRBV7-9; D perhaps matches TRBD2 (5 bases). The CDR3 runs 13 residues. CDR1 SEHNR and CDR2 FQNEAQ come from the germline V gene (reference sequence). CDR3 nucleotide sequence: TGTGCCAGCGGCCGGACTGGCCAAGGGACCCAGTACTTC. Translated, it gives CASGRTGQGTQYF.

This clonotype has a count of ten or more. The chain couples TRBV4-1 to TRBJ2-5; D not certain. Germline V CDR1 and CDR2: MGHRA, YSYEKL. The CDR3 extends over 15 amino acids. The V end lost 1 base, the J end lost 1 base, and 10 bases lay between the germline ends. CDR3 DNA: TGCGCCAGCAGCCAAGTAGGTTTCGGCCAAGAGACCCAGTACTTC. This gives the protein CASSQVGFGQETQYF.

A note on this clonotype: A much larger clone sits a single nucleotide away, making a read error possible. V is TRBV7-8 and J is TRBJ1-6, with D possibly matching TRBD1 (5 bases). The CDR3 has 15 residues. Germline lookup yields CDR1 SGHVS and CDR2 FQNEAQ. DNA of the CDR3: TGTGCCAGCAGCACAGGACCGTCTCGAAATTCACACCTCCACTTT. Protein: CASSTGPSRNSHLHF.

This clonotype was counted at least ten times. V and J are TRBV18 and TRBJ2-4, with D maybe TRBD2 (6 bases). Germline CDR1 and CDR2: KGHSH and LQKENI. The CDR3 is made up of 14 amino acids. V was shortened by 3 bases and J by 9 bases, with 15 bases between the two germline ends. In DNA form, the CDR3 reads TGTGCCAGCTCACCTGACCGGGGGATTGGCATTCAGTACTTC. This sequence encodes CASSPDRGIGIQYF.

This clonotype showed up many times. The CDR3, as DNA: TGCGCCAGCAGCTTCTCTATCTCTGGGGCCAACGTCCTGACTTTC. This gives the protein CASSFSISGANVLTF. The V and J genes are TRBV5-1 and TRBJ2-6; D gene uncertain. This CDR3 contains 15 residues. Germline V gene sequence: CDR1 SGHRS, CDR2 YFSETQ. The V end lost 2 bases, the J end lost 0 bases, and 6 bases lay between the germline ends.

This clonotype was counted ten times or more. The genes are TRBV6-6 and TRBJ1-2, with D maybe TRBD1 (5 bases). The germline CDR1 and CDR2 sequences are MNHNY and SVGAGI (reference sequence). With 6 bases removed from V and 6 bases from J, the gap between germline ends came to 11 bases. This CDR3 spans 12 amino acids. CDR3 bases: TGTGCCAGCAGCAAGCAGGACAATGGCTACACCTTC. This translates into CASSKQDNGYTF.

The chain employs TRBV2 and TRBJ2-7; a possible D gene is TRBD1 (6 bases). The V gene lost 7 bases and the J gene lost 0 bases, with 10 bases spanning the gap. CDR3 size: 13 residues. Germline V CDR1 and CDR2: SNHLY, FYNNEI. The CDR3 sequence: CASIHRDSYEQYF. As DNA, the CDR3 is TGTGCCAGCATCCACAGGGACTCCTACGAGCAGTACTTC.